The entry below describes one TCR beta chain. Its specificity is unknown. From the 5' RACE reads, TCRdb called clonotypes with MiXCR, one entry per CDR3 protein. The table has roughly 230,000 distinct CDR3 sequences, 6.5% to 9.5% seen once; the top ten hold less than 4%. The data were taken from a study of identical twins. Whole-study results and caveats: Where out-of-frame alpha sequences were twin-shared, they showed excess low generation probability.

Looked up from germline, CDR1 is SGHAT and CDR2 is FQNNGV. This CDR3 spans 17 amino acids. With V trimmed by 4 bases and J by 1 base, 8 bases remained unmatched. The sample was also linked to a second study, of yellow fever vaccine responses in identical twins.

The sequence derives from a woman younger than 35 in good health. Sequenced material: CD8+ T cells sorted from blood. The chain carries TRBV11-2 and TRBJ2-1; 9 nucleotides align to TRBD1. The CDR3 nucleotides are TGTGCCAGCAGCTCCCTCACAGGGGGCGCATCCTACAATGAGCAGTTCTTC. Translation: CASSSLTGGASYNEQFF.